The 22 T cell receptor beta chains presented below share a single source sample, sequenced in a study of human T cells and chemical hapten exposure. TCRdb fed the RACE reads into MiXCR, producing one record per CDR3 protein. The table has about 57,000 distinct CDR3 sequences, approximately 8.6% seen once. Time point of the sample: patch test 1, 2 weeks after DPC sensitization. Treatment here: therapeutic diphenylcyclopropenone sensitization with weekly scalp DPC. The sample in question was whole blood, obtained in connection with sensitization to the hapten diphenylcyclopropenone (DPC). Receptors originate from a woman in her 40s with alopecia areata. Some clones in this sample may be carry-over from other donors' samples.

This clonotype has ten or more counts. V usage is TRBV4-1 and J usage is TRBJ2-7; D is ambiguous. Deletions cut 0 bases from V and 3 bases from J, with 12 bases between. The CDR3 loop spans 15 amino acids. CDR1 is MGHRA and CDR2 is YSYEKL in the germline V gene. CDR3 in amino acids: CASSQDPGPYYEQYF. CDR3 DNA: TGCGCCAGCAGCCAAGATCCTGGACCGTACTACGAGCAGTACTTC.

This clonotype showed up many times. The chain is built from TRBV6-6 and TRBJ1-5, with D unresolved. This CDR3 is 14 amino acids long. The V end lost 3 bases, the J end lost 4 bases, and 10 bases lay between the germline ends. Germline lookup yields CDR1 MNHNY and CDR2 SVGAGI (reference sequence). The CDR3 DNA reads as TGTGCCAGCAGTTATGAGGGCCTGAATCAGCCCCAGCATTTT. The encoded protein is CASSYEGLNQPQHF.

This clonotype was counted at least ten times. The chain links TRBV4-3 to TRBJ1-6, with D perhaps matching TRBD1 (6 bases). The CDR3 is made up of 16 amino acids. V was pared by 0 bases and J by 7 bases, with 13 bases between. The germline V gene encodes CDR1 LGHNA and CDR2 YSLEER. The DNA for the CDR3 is TGCGCCAGCAGCCAAGATTCGACAGGCTGGAATTCACCCCTCCACTTT. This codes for CASSQDSTGWNSPLHF.

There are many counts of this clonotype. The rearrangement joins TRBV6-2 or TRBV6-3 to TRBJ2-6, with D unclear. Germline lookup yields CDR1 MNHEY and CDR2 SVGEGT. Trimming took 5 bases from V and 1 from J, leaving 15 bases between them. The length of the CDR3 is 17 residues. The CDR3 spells CASSGNRVDSGANVLTF. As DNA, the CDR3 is TGTGCCAGCAGTGGGAACCGGGTTGATTCTGGGGCCAACGTCCTGACTTTC.

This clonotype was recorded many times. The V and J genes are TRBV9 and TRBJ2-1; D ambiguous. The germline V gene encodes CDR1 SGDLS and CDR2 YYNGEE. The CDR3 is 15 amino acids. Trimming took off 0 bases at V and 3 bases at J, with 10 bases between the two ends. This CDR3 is CASSVDSGVYNEQFF. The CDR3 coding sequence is TGTGCCAGCAGCGTAGATTCTGGGGTCTACAATGAGCAGTTCTTC.

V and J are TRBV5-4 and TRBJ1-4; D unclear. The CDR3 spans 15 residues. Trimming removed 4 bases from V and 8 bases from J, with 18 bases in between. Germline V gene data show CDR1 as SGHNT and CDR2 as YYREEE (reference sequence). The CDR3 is CASSPDGLRREKLFF. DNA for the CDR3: TGTGCCAGCAGCCCGGACGGGCTCCGGAGGGAAAAACTGTTTTTT. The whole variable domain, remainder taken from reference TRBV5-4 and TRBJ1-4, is ETGVTQSPTHLIKTRGQQVTLRCSSQSGHNTVSWYQQALGQGPQFIFQYYREEENGRGNFPPRFSGLQFPNYSSELNVNALELDDSALYLCASSPDGLRREKLFFGSGTQLSVL.

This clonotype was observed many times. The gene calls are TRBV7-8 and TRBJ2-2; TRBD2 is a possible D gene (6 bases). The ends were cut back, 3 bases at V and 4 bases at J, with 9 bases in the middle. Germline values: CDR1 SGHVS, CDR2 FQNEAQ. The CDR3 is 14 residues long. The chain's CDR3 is CASSFGLITGELFF. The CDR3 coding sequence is TGTGCCAGCAGCTTCGGACTAATCACCGGGGAGCTGTTTTTT.

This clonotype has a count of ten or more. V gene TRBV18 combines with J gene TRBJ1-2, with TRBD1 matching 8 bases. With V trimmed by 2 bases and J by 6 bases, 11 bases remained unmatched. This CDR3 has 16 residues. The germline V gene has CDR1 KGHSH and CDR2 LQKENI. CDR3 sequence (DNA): TGTGCCAGCTCACCATCTCAACAGGGGGAGCTACATGGCTACACCTTC. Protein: CASSPSQQGELHGYTF.

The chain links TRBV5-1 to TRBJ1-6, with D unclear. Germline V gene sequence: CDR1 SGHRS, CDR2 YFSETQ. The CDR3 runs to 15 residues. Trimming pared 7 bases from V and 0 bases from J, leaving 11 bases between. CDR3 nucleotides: TGCGCCAGCGGCGACGGAAACTCCTATAATTCACCCCTCCACTTT. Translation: CASGDGNSYNSPLHF.

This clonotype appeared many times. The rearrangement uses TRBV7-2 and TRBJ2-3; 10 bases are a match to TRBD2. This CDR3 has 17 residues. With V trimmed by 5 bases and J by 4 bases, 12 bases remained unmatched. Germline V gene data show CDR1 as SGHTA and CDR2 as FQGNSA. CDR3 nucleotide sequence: TGTGCCAGCAGCGATACTAGCGGGGACCCATGGGCAGATACGCAGTATTTT. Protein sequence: CASSDTSGDPWADTQYF.

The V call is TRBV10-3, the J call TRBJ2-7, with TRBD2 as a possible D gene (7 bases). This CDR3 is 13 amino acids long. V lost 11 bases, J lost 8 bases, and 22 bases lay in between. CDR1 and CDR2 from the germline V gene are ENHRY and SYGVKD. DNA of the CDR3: TGTGCCCCCCCTGGACCGGGGGGCGTGAAGCAGTACTTC. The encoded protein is CAPPGPGGVKQYF.

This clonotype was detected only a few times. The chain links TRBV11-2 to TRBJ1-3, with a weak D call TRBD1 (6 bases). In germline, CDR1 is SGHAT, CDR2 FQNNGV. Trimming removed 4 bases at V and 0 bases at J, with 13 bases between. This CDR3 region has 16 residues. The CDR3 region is CASSWKQGRSGNTIYF. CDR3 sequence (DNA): TGTGCCAGCAGCTGGAAACAGGGCCGCTCTGGAAACACCATATATTTT.

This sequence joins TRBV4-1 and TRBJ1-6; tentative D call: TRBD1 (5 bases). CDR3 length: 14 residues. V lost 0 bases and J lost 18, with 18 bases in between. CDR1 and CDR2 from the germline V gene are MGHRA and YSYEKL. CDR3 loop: CASSQDDRDGGGHF. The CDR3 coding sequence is TGCGCCAGCAGCCAAGATGACCGGGACGGCGGGGGCCACTTT.

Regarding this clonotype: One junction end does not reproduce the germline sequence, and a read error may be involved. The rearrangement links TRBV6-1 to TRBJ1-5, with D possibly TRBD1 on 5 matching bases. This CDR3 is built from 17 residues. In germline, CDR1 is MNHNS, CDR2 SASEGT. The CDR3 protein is CVSSEPGQGYGNQPQHF. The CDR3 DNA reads TGTGTCAGCAGTGAACCGGGTCAGGGATACGGCAATCAGCCCCAGCATTTT.

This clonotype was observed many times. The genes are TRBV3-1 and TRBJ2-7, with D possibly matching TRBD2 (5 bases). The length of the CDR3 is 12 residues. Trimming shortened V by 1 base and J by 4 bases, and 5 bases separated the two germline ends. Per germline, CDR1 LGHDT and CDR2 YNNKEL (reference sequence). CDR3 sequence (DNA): TGTGCCAGCAGCCAAGGGACTTACGAGCAGTACTTC. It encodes CASSQGTYEQYF.

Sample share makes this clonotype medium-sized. CDR3 sequence: CSAVRDGTDTQYF. The CDR3 DNA reads TGCAGTGCTGTCCGGGACGGCACAGATACGCAGTATTTT. The rearrangement links TRBV20-1 to TRBJ2-3; D may match TRBD1 or TRBD2 (5 bases each). The CDR3 is 13 residues long. V was cut by 5 bases and J by 1 base, with 10 bases left in between. Germline assignment: CDR1 DFQATT and CDR2 SNEGSKA (reference sequence).

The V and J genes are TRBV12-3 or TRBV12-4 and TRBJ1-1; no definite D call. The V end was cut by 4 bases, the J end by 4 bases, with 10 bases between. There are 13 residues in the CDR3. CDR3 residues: CASSYAHGTEAFF. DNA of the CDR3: TGTGCCAGCAGTTATGCCCACGGCACTGAAGCTTTCTTT.

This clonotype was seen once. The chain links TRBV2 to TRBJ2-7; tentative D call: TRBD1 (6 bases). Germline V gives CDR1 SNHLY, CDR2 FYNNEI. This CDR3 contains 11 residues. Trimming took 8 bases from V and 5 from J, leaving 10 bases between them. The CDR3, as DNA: TGTGCCAGCTACAGGGCCCACGAGCAGTACTTC. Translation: CASYRAHEQYF.

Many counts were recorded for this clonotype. The chain's CDR3 is CASSARGDTEAFF. The CDR3 DNA is TGTGCCAGCAGTGCTAGGGGTGACACTGAAGCTTTCTTT. The rearrangement joins TRBV6-1 to TRBJ1-1, with a tentative D call TRBD1 (5 bases). Per the germline V gene, CDR1 is MNHNS and CDR2 is SASEGT. The V gene lost 4 bases and the J gene lost 3 bases, with 9 bases spanning the gap. The CDR3 sequence is 13 residues long.

The CDR3 region has the DNA TGTGCCAGCAGTCGAGACAGTCTTGAAGCTTTCTTT. This gives the protein CASSRDSLEAFF. This rearrangement joins TRBV2 to TRBJ1-1; D perhaps matches TRBD1 (5 bases). The CDR3 length is 12 residues. Germline assignment: CDR1 SNHLY and CDR2 FYNNEI. V lost 5 bases and J lost 7, with 11 bases in between.

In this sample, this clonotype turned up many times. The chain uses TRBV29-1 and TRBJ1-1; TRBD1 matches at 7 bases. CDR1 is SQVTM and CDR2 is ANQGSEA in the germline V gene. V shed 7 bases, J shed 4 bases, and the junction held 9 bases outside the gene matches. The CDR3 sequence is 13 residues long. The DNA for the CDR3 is TGCAGCGGGATGAGGGACAGCCTCACTGAAGCTTTCTTT. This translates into CSGMRDSLTEAFF.

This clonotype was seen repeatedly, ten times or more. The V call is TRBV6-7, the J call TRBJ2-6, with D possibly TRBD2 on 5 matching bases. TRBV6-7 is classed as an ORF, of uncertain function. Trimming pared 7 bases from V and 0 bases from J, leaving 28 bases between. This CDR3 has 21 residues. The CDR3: CASIPHQGGPISLSGANVLTF. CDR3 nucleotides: TGTGCCAGCATTCCACACCAAGGAGGTCCTATTAGCCTCTCTGGGGCCAACGTCCTGACTTTC.